The T cell receptor beta chain under discussion was sequenced for a study of T-cell memory formation after mild COVID-19. Study-level background: There were largely donor-specific TCR clusters. General observations from the study: Within pre-infection memory, some responding clones were found, suggesting cross-reactive memory joined. Among clones contracting day 15 to 85, CD4/CD8 was balanced, whereas later expanders leaned CD4+.

This clonotype appeared a few times. The antigen is undetermined. After 5'RACE with constant-segment primers, TCR alpha and TCR beta cDNA libraries carrying sample barcodes and UMIs were obtained. TCRdb re-called the 5' RACE reads with MiXCR, one entry per CDR3 protein. In the table there are a few hundred thousand distinct CDR3 sequences, under 15% of which are singletons. Specimen: PBMCs or a T cell subset sorted from them (not recorded which). The sequence came from a man between 18 and 35 years old who had mild COVID-19 (a few samples of this study predate the infection). Cell type and time point are not known.

The CDR3 sequence is CASSYSRGFVNEQFF. The CDR3 region has the DNA TGTGCCAGCAGTTACTCGAGGGGTTTCGTCAATGAGCAGTTCTTC. The chain carries TRBV6-6 and TRBJ2-1; the D call may be TRBD1 or TRBD2 (5 bases each). The CDR3 is made up of 15 amino acids. Germline V lookup: CDR1 MNHNY, CDR2 SVGAGI (reference sequence). Trimming pared 0 bases from V and 6 bases from J, leaving 12 bases between.